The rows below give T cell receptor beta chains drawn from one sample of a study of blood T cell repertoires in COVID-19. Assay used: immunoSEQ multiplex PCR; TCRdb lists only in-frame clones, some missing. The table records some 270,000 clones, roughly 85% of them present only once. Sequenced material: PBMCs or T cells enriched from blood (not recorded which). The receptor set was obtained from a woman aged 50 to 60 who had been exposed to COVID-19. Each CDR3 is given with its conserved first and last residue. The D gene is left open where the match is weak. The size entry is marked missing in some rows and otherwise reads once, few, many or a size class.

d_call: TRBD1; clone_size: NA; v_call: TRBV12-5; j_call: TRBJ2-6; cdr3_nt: TGTGCTAGTGCCGGGACAGGGATCTCTGGGGCCAACGTCCTGACTTTC; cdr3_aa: CASAGTGISGANVLTF
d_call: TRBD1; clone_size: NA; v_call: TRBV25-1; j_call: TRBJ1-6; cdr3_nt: TGTGCCAGCAGTGGGGGGACAGGGCGATCACCCCTCCACTTT; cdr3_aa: CASSGGTGRSPLHF
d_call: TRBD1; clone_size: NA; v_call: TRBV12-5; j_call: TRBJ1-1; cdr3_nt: TGTGCTAGTGGTTCGTGGATCCGGGACAGGGCGATATATCTCTCGCCTAACACTGAAGCTTTCTTT; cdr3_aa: CASGSWIRDRAIYLSPNTEAFF
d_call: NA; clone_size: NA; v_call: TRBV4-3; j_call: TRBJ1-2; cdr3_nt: TGCGCCAGCAGCCAAGAGAGTGGGCCAACAAACTATGGCTACACCTTC; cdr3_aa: CASSQESGPTNYGYTF
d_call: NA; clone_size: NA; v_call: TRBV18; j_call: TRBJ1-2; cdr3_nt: TGTGCCAGCTCACCTGACAGACTCTATGGCTACACCTTC; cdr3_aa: CASSPDRLYGYTF
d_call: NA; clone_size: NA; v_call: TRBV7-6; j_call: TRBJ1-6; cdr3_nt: TGTGCCAGCAGCTCTAACTCCTATAATTCACCCCTCCACTTT; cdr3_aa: CASSSNSYNSPLHF
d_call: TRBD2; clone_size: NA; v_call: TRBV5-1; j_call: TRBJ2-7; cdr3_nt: TGCGCCAGCAGCCTTACAGGGACTAGCGGGGTTGGAGAGCAGTACTTC; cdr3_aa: CASSLTGTSGVGEQYF
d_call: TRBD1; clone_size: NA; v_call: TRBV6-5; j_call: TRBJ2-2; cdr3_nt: TGTGCCAGCAGTTCCCCCGGACAGGTGAGGGCCGGGGAGCTGTTTTTT; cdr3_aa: CASSSPGQVRAGELFF
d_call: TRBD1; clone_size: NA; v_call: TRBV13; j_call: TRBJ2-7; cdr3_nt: TGTGCCAGCAGCTCGGGACAGGGGGCGGTCCACGAGCAGTACTTC; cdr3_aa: CASSSGQGAVHEQYF
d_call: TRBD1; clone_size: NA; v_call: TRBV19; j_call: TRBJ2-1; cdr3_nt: TGTGCCAGCAGAGAGGGGACAGGGACGTTCTCCTACAATGAGCAGTTCTTC; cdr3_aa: CASREGTGTFSYNEQFF
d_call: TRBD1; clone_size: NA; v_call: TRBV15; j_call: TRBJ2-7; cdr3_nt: TGTGCCACCGGGACAGTGGCCGGGGAGCAGTACTTC; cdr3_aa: CATGTVAGEQYF
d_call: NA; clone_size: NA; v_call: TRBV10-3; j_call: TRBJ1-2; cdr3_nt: TGTGCCATCAGTGTGGGGTCAGGGAGGGAATTCGTCTATGGCTACACCTTC; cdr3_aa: CAISVGSGREFVYGYTF
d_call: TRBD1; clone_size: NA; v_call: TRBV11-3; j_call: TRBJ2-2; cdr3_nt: TGTGCCAGCAGCCCGGGACAGGCAAGCACCGGGGAGCTGTTTTTT; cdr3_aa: CASSPGQASTGELFF
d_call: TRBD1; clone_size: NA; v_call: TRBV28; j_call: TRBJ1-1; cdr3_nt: TGTGCCAGCAGCCCCCCACAGGGGTGGACTGAAGCTTTCTTT; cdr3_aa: CASSPPQGWTEAFF
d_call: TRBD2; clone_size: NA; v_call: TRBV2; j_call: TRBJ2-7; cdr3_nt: TGTGCCAGCAGTGGGCTAGCGGGGGGGCAGAATAAGTACGAGCAGTACTTC; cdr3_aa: CASSGLAGGQNKYEQYF
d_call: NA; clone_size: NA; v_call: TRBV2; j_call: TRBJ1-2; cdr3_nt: TGTGCCAGCATCATTCAGGGGACCCGAGGAGGTGGCTACACCTTC; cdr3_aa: CASIIQGTRGGGYTF
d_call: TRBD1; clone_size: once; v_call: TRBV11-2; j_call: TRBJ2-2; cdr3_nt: TGTGCCAGCAGCTTAGTAGGTGGGACAGGAGCCGGGGAGCTGTTTTTT; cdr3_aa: CASSLVGGTGAGELFF
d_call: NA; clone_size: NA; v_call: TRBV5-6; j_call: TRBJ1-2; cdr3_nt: TGTGCCAGCAGCTTGGTGCGGGACGGAGCTAACTATGGCTACACCTTC; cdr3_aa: CASSLVRDGANYGYTF
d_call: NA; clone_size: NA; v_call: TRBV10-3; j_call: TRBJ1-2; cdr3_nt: TGTGCCACGTCAGCAGAGGCTAACTATGGCTACACCTTC; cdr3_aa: CATSAEANYGYTF
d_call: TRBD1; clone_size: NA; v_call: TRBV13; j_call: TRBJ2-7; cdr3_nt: TGTGCCAGCAGCTACGGACAGGGGAAATACGAGCAGTACTTC; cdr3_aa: CASSYGQGKYEQYF
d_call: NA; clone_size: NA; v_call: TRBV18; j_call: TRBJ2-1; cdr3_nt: TGTGCCAGCTCACCGATACAGGGTGGGGACTACAATGAGCAGTTCTTC; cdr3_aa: CASSPIQGGDYNEQFF
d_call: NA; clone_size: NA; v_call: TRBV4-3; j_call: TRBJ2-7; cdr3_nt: TGCGCCAGCAGCCCCTCGCGAGGGTTAGGCAACGAGCAGTACTTC; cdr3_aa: CASSPSRGLGNEQYF
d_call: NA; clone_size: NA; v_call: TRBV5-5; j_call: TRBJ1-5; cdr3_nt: TGTGCCAGCAGCTTCCGGACTGATGATCAGCCCCAGCATTTT; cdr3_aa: CASSFRTDDQPQHF
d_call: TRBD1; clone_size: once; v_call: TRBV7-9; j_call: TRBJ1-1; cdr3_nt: TGTGCCAGCAGCTTAGGGGCAGGGGGCTGGGACACTGAAGCTTTCTTT; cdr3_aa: CASSLGAGGWDTEAFF
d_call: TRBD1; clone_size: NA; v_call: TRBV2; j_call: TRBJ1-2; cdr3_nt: TGTGCCAGCACTGGGACAGGGGGAGGCTACACCTTC; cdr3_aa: CASTGTGGGYTF
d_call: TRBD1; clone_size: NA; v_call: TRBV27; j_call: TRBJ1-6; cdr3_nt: TGTGCCAGCAGTCCGGGACAGCTTAATTCACCCCTCCACTTT; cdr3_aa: CASSPGQLNSPLHF
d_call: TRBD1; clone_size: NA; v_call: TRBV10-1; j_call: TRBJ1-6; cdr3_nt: TGCGCCAGCAGATTTATAGTACAGGGGGCACCTAGCTCCTATAATTCACCCCTCCACTTT; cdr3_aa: CASRFIVQGAPSSYNSPLHF
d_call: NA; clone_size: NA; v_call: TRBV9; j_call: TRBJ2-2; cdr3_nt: TGTGCCAGCAGCGTAGCGCCCGGGGGTAGAAGCGGGGAGCTGTTTTTT; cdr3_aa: CASSVAPGGRSGELFF
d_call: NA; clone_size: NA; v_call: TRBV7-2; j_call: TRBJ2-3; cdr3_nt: TGTGCCAGCAGCCCCGGACTACTTGAAAGCACAGATACGCAGTATTTT; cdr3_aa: CASSPGLLESTDTQYF
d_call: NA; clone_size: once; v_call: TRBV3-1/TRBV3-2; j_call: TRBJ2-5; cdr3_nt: TGTGCCAGCAGCCCGGCGGGGGCCGTAGGTCACCGGACCCAGTACTTC; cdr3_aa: CASSPAGAVGHRTQYF
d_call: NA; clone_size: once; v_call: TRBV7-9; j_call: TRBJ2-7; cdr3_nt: TGTGCCAGCAGCCCCACCGGGAATCGCTACGAGCAGTACTTC; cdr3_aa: CASSPTGNRYEQYF
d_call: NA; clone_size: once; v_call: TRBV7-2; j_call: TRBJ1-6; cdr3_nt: TGTGCCAGCAGCTTAGAAGGGAGGGCTGGTTCACCCCTCCACTTT; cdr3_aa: CASSLEGRAGSPLHF
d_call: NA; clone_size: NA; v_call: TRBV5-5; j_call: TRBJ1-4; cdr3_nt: TGTGCCAGCAGCTTGGGGCACGATAATGAAAAACTGTTTTTT; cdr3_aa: CASSLGHDNEKLFF
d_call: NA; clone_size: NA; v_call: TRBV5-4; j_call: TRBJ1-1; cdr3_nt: TGTGCCAGCAGCTTTCTAGGGGCACCCATGAACACTGAAGCTTTCTTT; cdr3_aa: CASSFLGAPMNTEAFF
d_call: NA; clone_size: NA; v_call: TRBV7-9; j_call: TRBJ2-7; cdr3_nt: TGTGCCAGCAGCTTAGACGACAGCTACGAGCAGTACTTC; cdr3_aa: CASSLDDSYEQYF
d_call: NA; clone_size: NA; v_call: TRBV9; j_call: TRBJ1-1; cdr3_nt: TGTGCCAGCAGCGCCTCCCTTTTAGTCACTGAAGCTTTCTTT; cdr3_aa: CASSASLLVTEAFF
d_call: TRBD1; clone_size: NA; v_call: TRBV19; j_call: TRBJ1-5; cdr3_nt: TGTGCCAGTAGTATTGTGACAGGGACTCAGCCCCAGCATTTT; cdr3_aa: CASSIVTGTQPQHF
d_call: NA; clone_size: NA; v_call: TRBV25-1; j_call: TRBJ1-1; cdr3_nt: TGTGCCAGCAGTCCCCCCGGGAGGAACATCGCTGAAGCTTTCTTT; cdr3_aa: CASSPPGRNIAEAFF
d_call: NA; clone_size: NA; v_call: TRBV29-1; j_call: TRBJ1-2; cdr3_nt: TGCAGCGTTGCCTCCCAGAACTATGGCTACACCTTC; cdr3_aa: CSVASQNYGYTF
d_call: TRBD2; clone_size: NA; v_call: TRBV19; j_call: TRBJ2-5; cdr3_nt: TGTGCCAGTAGTAGGGGGGGACAAGAGACCCAGTACTTC; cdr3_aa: CASSRGGQETQYF
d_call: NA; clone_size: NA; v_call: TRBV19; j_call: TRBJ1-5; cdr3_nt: TGTGCCAGTAGTACACAGGGTGGGCAGCCCCAGCATTTT; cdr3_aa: CASSTQGGQPQHF
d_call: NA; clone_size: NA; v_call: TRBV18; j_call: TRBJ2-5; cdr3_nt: TGTGCCAGCTCACCCCCGGAGGGTCAAGAGACCCAGTACTTC; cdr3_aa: CASSPPEGQETQYF
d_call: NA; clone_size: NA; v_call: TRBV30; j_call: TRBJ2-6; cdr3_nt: TGTGCCTGGAGTCCGGGAGCCGGGGCCAACGTCCTGACTTTC; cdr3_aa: CAWSPGAGANVLTF
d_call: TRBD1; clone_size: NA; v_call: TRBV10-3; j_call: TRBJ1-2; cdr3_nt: TGTGCCAGATCTACAGGGGTGGGGTATGGCTACACCTTC; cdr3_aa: CARSTGVGYGYTF
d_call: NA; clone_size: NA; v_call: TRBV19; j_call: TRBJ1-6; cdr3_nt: TGTGCCAGTAGTATCTTGCCTGGCGCGGGAAATTCACCCCTCCACTTT; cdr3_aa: CASSILPGAGNSPLHF
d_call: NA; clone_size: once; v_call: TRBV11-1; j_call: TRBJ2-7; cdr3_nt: TGTGCCAGCAGCTTCCGGACACTGGACTACGAGCAGTACTTC; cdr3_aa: CASSFRTLDYEQYF
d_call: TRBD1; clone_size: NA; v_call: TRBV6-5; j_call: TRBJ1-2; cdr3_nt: TGTGCCAGCAGGACAGGGGATGGCTACACCTTC; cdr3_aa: CASRTGDGYTF
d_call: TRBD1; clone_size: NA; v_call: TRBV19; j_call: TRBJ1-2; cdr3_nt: TGTGCCAGTAAGGGGGCTATTGGCTACACCTTC; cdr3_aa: CASKGAIGYTF
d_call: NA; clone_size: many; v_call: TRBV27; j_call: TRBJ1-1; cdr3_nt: TGTGCCAGCAGGTACGGGGGGGGGAACACTGAAGCTTTCTTT; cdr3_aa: CASRYGGGNTEAFF
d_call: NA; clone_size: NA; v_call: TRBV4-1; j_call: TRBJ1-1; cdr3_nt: TGCGCCAGCAGCTTTTTGGACACGGTGAACACTGAAGCTTTCTTT; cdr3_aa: CASSFLDTVNTEAFF
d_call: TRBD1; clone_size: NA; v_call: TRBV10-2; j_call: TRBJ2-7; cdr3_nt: TGCGCCAGCAGTGAACGGGACAGCTATGACGAGCAGTACTTC; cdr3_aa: CASSERDSYDEQYF
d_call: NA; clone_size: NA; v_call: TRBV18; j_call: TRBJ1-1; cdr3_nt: TGTGCCAGCTCACGTGACAGTGGGATGAACACTGAAGCTTTCTTT; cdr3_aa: CASSRDSGMNTEAFF
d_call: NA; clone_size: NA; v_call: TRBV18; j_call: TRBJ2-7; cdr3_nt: TGTGCCAGCTCACCCCTGGCAGGCCCCTACGAGCAGTACTTC; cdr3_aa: CASSPLAGPYEQYF
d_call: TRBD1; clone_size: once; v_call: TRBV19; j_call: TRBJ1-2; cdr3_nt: TGTGCCAGTAGCCCGGACAGGGCTAACTATGGCTACACCTTC; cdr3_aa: CASSPDRANYGYTF
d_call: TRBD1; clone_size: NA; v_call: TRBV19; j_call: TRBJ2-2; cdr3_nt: TGTGCCAGTAGTTCTCAGGGGGCCACCGGGGAGCTGTTTTTT; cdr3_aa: CASSSQGATGELFF
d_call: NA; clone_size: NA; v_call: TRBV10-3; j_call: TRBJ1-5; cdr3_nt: TGTGCCATCAGGGCGGGGTACAATCAGCCCCAGCATTTT; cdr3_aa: CAIRAGYNQPQHF
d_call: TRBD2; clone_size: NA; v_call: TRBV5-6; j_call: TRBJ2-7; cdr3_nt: TGTGCCAGCAGCTTGGCCATAGGGACTAGCGGGGGGGCCCACGAGCAGTACTTC; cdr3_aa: CASSLAIGTSGGAHEQYF
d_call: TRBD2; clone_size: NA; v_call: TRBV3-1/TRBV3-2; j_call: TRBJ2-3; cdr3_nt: TGTGCCAGCAGCCCTCCGTGGGGAGCGGGGGTCACAGATACGCAGTATTTT; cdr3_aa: CASSPPWGAGVTDTQYF